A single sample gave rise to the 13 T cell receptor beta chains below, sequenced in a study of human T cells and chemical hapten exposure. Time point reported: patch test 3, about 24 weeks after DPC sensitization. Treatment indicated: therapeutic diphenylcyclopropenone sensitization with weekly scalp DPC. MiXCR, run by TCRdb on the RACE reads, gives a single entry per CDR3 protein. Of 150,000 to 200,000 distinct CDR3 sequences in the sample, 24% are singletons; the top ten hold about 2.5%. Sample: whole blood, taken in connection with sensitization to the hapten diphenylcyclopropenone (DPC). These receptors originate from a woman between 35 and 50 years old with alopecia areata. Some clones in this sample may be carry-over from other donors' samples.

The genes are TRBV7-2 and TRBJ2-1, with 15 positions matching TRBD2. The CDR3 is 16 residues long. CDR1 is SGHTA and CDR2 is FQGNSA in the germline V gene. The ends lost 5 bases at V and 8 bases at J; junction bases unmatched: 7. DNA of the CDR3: TGTGCCAGCAGCCCGCGGACTAGCGGGAGGGACGATGAGCAGTTCTTC. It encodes CASSPRTSGRDDEQFF. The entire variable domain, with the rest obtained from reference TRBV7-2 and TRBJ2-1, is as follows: GAGVSQSPSNKVTEKGKDVELRCDPISGHTALYWYRQSLGQGLEFLIYFQGNSAPDKSGLPSDRFSAERTGGSVSTLTIQRTQQEDSAVYLCASSPRTSGRDDEQFFGPGTRLTVL.

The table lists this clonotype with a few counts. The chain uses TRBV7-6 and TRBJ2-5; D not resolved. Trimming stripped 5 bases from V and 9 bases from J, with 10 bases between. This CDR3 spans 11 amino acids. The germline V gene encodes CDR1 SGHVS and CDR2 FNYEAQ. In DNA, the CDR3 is TGTGCCAGCAGCCTCCGGGTGGCCCAGTACTTC. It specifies CASSLRVAQYF.

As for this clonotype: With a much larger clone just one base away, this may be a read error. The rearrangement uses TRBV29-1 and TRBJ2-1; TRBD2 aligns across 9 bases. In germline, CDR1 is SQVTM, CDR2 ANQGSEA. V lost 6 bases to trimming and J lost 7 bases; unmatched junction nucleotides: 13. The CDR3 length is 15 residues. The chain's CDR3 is CSVASGLARVNEQFF. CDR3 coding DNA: TGCAGCGTCGCCTCCGGACTAGCGAGAGTGAATGAGCAGTTCTTC.

The chain's CDR3 is CSASLGDSGANVLTF. The CDR3 nucleotides are TGCAGCGCGAGCTTAGGGGACTCTGGGGCCAACGTCCTGACTTTC. This sequence joins TRBV29-1 and TRBJ2-6; maybe TRBD1 (5 bases). Trimming shortened V by 7 bases and J by 0 bases, and 13 bases separated the two germline ends. The CDR3 has 15 residues. The germline gives CDR1 SQVTM, CDR2 ANQGSEA.

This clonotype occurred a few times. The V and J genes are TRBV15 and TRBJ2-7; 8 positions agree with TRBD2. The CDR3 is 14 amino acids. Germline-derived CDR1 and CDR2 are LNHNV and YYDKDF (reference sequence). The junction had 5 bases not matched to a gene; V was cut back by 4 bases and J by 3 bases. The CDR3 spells CATSIGRGGYEQYF. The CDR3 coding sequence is TGTGCCACCAGCATCGGACGGGGGGGCTACGAGCAGTACTTC. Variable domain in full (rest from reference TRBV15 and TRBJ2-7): DAMVIQNPRYQVTQFGKPVTLSCSQTLNHNVMYWYQQKSSQAPKLLFHYYDKDFNNEADTPDNFQSRRPNTSFCFLDIRSPGLGDTAMYLCATSIGRGGYEQYFGPGTRLTVT.

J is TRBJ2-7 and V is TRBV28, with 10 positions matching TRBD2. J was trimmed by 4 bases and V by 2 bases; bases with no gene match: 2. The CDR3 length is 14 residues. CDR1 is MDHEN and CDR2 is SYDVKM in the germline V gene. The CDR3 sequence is CASSLQTSGYEQYF. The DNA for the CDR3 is TGTGCCAGCAGTTTACAGACTAGCGGGTACGAGCAGTACTTC.

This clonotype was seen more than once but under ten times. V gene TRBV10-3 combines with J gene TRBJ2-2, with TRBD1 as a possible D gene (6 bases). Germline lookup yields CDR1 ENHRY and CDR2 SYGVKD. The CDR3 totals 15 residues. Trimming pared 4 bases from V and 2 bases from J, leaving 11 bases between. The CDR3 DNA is TGTGCCATCAGTGCCGGGACACTCAACACCGGGGAGCTGTTTTTT. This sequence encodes CAISAGTLNTGELFF.

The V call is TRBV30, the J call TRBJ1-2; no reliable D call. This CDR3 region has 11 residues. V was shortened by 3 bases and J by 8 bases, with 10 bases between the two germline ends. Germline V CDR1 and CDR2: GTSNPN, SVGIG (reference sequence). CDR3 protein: CAWSTRIGYTF. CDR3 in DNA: TGTGCCTGGAGCACCCGCATCGGCTACACCTTC. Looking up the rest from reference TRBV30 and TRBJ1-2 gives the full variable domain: SQTIHQWPATLVQPVGSPLSLECTVEGTSNPNLYWYRQAAGRGLQLLFYSVGIGQISSEVPQNLSASRPQDRQFILSSKKLLLSDSGFYLCAWSTRIGYTFGSGTRLTVV.

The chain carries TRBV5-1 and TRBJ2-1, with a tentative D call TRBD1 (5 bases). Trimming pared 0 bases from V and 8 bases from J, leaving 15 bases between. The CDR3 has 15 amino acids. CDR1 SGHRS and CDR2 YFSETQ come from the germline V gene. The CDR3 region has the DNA TGCGCCAGCAGCTTGGGCCAGCAGGGTTTCGATGAGCAGTTCTTC. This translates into CASSLGQQGFDEQFF.

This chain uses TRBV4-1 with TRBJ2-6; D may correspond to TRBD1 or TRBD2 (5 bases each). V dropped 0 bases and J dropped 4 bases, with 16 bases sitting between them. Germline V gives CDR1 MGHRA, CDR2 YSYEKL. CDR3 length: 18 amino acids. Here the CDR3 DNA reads TGCGCCAGCAGCCAAGATCCCGAGGGGACGAGCGGGGCCAACGTCCTGACTTTC. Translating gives CASSQDPEGTSGANVLTF.

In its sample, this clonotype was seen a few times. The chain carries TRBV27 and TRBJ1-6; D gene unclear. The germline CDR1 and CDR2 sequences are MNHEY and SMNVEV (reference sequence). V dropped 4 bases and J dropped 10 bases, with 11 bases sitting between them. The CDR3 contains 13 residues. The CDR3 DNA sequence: TGTGCCAGCAGTTCAGATCCGAAATCACCCCTCCACTTT. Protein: CASSSDPKSPLHF.

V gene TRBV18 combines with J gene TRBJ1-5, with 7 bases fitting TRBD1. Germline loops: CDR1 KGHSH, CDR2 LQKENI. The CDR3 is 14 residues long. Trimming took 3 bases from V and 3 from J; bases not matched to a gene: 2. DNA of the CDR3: TGTGCCAGCTCACCGACAGGGACCAATCAGCCCCAGCATTTT. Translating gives CASSPTGTNQPQHF.

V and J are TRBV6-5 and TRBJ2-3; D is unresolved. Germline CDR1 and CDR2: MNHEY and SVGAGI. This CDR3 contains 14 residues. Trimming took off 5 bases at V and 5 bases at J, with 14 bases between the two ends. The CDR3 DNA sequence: TGTGCCAGCAGTCCCACGGGCCTTCGAGATACGCAGTATTTT. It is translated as CASSPTGLRDTQYF.